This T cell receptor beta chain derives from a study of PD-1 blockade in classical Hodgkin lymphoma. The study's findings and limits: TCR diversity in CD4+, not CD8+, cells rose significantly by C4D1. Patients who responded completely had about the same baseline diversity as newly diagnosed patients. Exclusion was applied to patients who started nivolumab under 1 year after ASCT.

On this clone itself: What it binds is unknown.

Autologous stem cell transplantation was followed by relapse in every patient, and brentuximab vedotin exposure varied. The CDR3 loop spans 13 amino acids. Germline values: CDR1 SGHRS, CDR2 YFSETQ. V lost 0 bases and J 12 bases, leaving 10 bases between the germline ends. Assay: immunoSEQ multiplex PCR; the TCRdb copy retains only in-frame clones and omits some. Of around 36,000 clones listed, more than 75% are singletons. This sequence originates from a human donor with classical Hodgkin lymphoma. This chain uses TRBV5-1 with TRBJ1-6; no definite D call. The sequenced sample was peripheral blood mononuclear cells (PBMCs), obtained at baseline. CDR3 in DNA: TGCGCCAGCAGCTTGGAAGGGTCTGGACCCCTCCACTTT. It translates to CASSLEGSGPLHF.